The next 32 T cell receptor beta chains were all read from a single sample in a study of neurological immune-mediated disorders. TCRdb re-analysed the 5' RACE reads in MiXCR, keeping a single row per CDR3 protein. The table has about 59,000 distinct CDR3 sequences, 24% seen once. Time point defined: technical triplicate 2. The material sequenced was PBMCs. Receptors originate from a man aged 55 to 69 with HTLV-1-associated myelopathy (HAM/TSP).

This clonotype was counted a few times. The gene calls are TRBV5-1 and TRBJ1-1, with 9 bases that match TRBD1. Germline assignment: CDR1 SGHRS and CDR2 YFSETQ. The CDR3 has 14 residues. The V segment lost 0 bases and the J segment 7 bases; nucleotides outside the gene matches: 4. The DNA of the CDR3 is TGCGCCAGCAGCTTGGGACAGGGGGGGTTTGAAGCTTTCTTT. It is translated as CASSLGQGGFEAFF.

This clonotype was recorded many times. The V and J genes are TRBV28 and TRBJ1-4; TRBD1 agrees at 7 bases. This CDR3 comprises 16 residues. J gave up 7 bases and V 1 base, and 9 bases lay outside the gene matches. Per the germline V gene, CDR1 is MDHEN and CDR2 is SYDVKM. The CDR3 sequence: CASSLYLGQKLEKLFF. CDR3 DNA sequence: TGTGCCAGCAGTTTATACCTGGGACAGAAACTTGAAAAACTGTTTTTT.

The table lists this clonotype with many counts. V is TRBV3-1 and J is TRBJ1-4; TRBD1 agrees at 8 bases. The germline gives CDR1 LGHDT, CDR2 YNNKEL (reference sequence). This CDR3 contains 14 residues. V dropped 6 bases and J dropped 3; count of bases not matched to a gene: 3. The DNA of the CDR3 is TGTGCCAGCAGGGACAGGGCGGCTAATGAAAAACTGTTTTTT. Its protein product is CASRDRAANEKLFF.

In this sample, this clonotype turned up many times. The chain employs TRBV6-1 and TRBJ2-7; a possible D gene is TRBD1 (5 bases). Trimming stripped 1 base from V and 2 bases from J, with 9 bases between. The CDR3 extends over 14 amino acids. Germline V lookup: CDR1 MNHNS, CDR2 SASEGT. CDR3 protein: CASSEGDSTYEQYF. CDR3 DNA: TGTGCCAGCAGTGAAGGTGACAGCACCTACGAGCAGTACTTC.

This clonotype has a count of ten or more. The V call is TRBV20-1, the J call TRBJ1-3; TRBD1 is a possible D gene (5 bases). The V end lost 6 bases, the J end lost 0 bases, and 18 bases lay between the germline ends. CDR1 and CDR2 from the germline V gene are DFQATT and SNEGSKA (reference sequence). The CDR3 length is 16 residues. DNA for the CDR3: TGCAGTGCCTTAGAGGTTCAGGGTTACTCTGGAAACACCATATATTTT. Its protein is CSALEVQGYSGNTIYF.

This clonotype was counted ten times or more. This rearrangement joins TRBV24-1 to TRBJ2-3; D remains ambiguous. This CDR3 is 14 amino acids long. Germline loops: CDR1 KGHDR, CDR2 SFDVKD. Trimming left V 6 bases short and J 2 bases short, with 11 bases between. CDR3 sequence: CATSPARSTDTQYF. CDR3 coding DNA: TGTGCCACCAGTCCGGCCAGATCCACAGATACGCAGTATTTT.

The CDR3 nucleotides read TGCAGTGTCCACAGGGGGGCCTACAATGAGCAGTTCTTC. It encodes CSVHRGAYNEQFF. The V call is TRBV20-1, the J call TRBJ2-1, with 8 bases matching TRBD1. CDR1 is DFQATT and CDR2 is SNEGSKA in the germline V gene (reference sequence). V gave up 7 bases and J gave up 2 bases; unmatched junction bases: 4. CDR3 length: 13 residues.

This clonotype was found a few times. This rearrangement joins TRBV2 to TRBJ2-2, with D perhaps TRBD2 (5 bases). Trimming stripped 3 bases from V and 6 bases from J, with 8 bases between. This CDR3 has 13 amino acids. Germline-derived CDR1 and CDR2 are SNHLY and FYNNEI. The CDR3 loop is CASSEAGAGELFF. CDR3 coding DNA: TGTGCCAGCAGTGAGGCCGGGGCCGGGGAGCTGTTTTTT.

This clonotype turned up a few times. The chain recombines TRBV9 with TRBJ2-1, with D unresolved. The germline V and J ends were trimmed by 0 bases and 7 bases, with 17 bases remaining between them. The CDR3 is made up of 16 amino acids. From germline, CDR1 is SGDLS and CDR2 YYNGEE. The CDR3: CASSVGMVEAWNEQFF. The DNA of the CDR3 is TGTGCCAGCAGCGTAGGAATGGTCGAGGCTTGGAATGAGCAGTTCTTC.

This clonotype qualifies as medium-sized (0.01 to 0.1%). The rearrangement links TRBV20-1 to TRBJ2-7, with D perhaps being TRBD1 or TRBD2 (7 bases each). Looked up from germline, CDR1 is DFQATT and CDR2 is SNEGSKA (reference sequence). This CDR3 has 15 amino acids. V lost 5 bases, J lost 7 bases, and 24 bases lay in between. Here the CDR3 DNA reads TGCAGTGCTTCGCTCCTTGGACAGGCCGGGGGGGAGCAGTACTTC. As protein: CSASLLGQAGGEQYF.

This chain joins TRBV6-1 and TRBJ1-5; D is perhaps TRBD1 (5 bases). The germline V and J ends were trimmed by 5 bases and 7 bases, with 12 bases remaining between them. The germline V gene has CDR1 MNHNS and CDR2 SASEGT. CDR3 length equals 13 residues. Here the CDR3 reads CASSRGNGQPQHF. Written as DNA, the CDR3 is TGTGCCAGCAGTCGGGGGAACGGGCAGCCCCAGCATTTT.

This clonotype has at least ten counts. The chain joins TRBV24-1 to TRBJ2-3, with D possibly TRBD2 on 6 matching bases. The V gene's germline CDR1 is KGHDR and CDR2 SFDVKD. This CDR3 has 16 amino acids. Deletions cut 5 bases from V and 0 bases from J, with 14 bases between. CDR3 nucleotides: TGTGCCACCAGTGCGACTAGTGGGATGAGCACAGATACGCAGTATTTT. As protein: CATSATSGMSTDTQYF.

This clonotype has ten or more counts. The V call is TRBV15, the J call TRBJ2-4, with D tentatively TRBD1 (5 bases). Germline values: CDR1 LNHNV, CDR2 YYDKDF (reference sequence). V was cut by 5 bases and J by 7 bases, with 18 bases left in between. This CDR3 spans 15 amino acids. CDR3 loop: CATSQGLLSNNIQYF. The CDR3 nucleotides are TGTGCCACCAGCCAGGGTCTATTATCGAATAACATTCAGTACTTC.

Ten or more counts support this clonotype. V usage is TRBV10-3 and J usage is TRBJ2-1, with 13 bases fitting TRBD2. The CDR3 is made up of 17 amino acids. Germline V gives CDR1 ENHRY, CDR2 SYGVKD. V was clipped by 6 bases and J by 9 bases; unmatched bases: 14. DNA of the CDR3: TGTGCCATCAGCCAGTCGACAGGACTAGCGGGAGCGATTGAGCAGTTCTTC. This encodes CAISQSTGLAGAIEQFF.

This clonotype was detected ten times or more. A clone one base away is much larger, so this may be a read error. This chain connects TRBV20-1 to TRBJ1-4, with a weak D call TRBD1 (5 bases). The CDR3 runs to 12 residues. Germline V gene sequence: CDR1 DFQATT, CDR2 SNEGSKA (reference sequence). V shed 7 bases and J shed 8 bases, with 14 bases lying between them. The DNA for the CDR3 is TGCAGTGGATGGGGCGGGGAAGAAAAACTGTTTTTT. It yields the protein CSGWGGEEKLFF.

This chain connects TRBV20-1 to TRBJ2-7; maybe TRBD1 (5 bases). Germline CDR1 is DFQATT and CDR2 is SNEGSKA (reference sequence). V lost 3 bases and J 5 bases, leaving 14 bases between the germline ends. This CDR3 is built from 13 residues. For the CDR3, the DNA is TGCAGTGCTAGTTCGGACAAGAACCACGAGCAGTACTTC. Its protein product is CSASSDKNHEQYF.

This clonotype has ten or more counts. CDR3 loop: CSVGRRNEQFF. For the CDR3, the DNA is TGCAGCGTTGGGCGAAGGAATGAGCAGTTCTTC. This chain joins TRBV29-1 and TRBJ2-1; D is undetermined. Germline values: CDR1 SQVTM, CDR2 ANQGSEA. The CDR3 totals 11 residues. V was shortened by 4 bases and J by 7 bases, with 8 bases between the two germline ends.

In this sample, this clonotype turned up a few times. V gene TRBV27 combines with J gene TRBJ2-7, with 8 positions matching TRBD1. V lost 6 bases to trimming and J lost 4 bases; unmatched junction nucleotides: 8. There are 14 residues in the CDR3. The germline CDR1 and CDR2 sequences are MNHEY and SMNVEV (reference sequence). Written as DNA, the CDR3 is TGTGCCAGCAGAAAGGGGACAGGAGCTTACGAGCAGTACTTC. Encoded protein: CASRKGTGAYEQYF.

This clonotype showed up many times. The genes are TRBV5-1 and TRBJ2-3; D may be TRBD1 (5 bases). Germline CDR1 and CDR2: SGHRS and YFSETQ. CDR3 size: 16 residues. The V and J ends lost 1 base and 6 bases respectively, with 18 bases between them. The CDR3 protein is CASSLLGAERSDTQYF. The CDR3, as DNA: TGCGCCAGCAGCTTGCTAGGGGCCGAGAGGTCGGATACGCAGTATTTT.

The chain recombines TRBV7-2 with TRBJ1-5; D may be TRBD1 (6 bases). Germline values: CDR1 SGHTA, CDR2 FQGNSA. The CDR3 is made up of 15 amino acids. Trimming removed 1 base at V and 6 bases at J, with 13 bases between. CDR3 residues: CASSLEGWGRQPQHF. The CDR3 DNA sequence: TGTGCCAGCAGCTTAGAGGGATGGGGGCGTCAGCCCCAGCATTTT.

This clonotype was seen at least ten times. J is TRBJ1-4 and V is TRBV5-1; 9 bases align to TRBD1. The ends lost 3 bases at V and 3 bases at J; junction bases unmatched: 3. The V gene's germline CDR1 is SGHRS and CDR2 YFSETQ. The CDR3 length is 15 residues. CDR3 DNA sequence: TGCGCCAGCAGCTGGACAGGGGCTTCTAATGAAAAACTGTTTTTT. As protein: CASSWTGASNEKLFF.

This clonotype was detected ten times or more. The V call is TRBV28, the J call TRBJ2-7, with D perhaps TRBD2 (7 bases). The length of the CDR3 is 15 residues. V was pared by 7 bases and J by 1 base, with 17 bases between. Germline CDR1 MDHEN, CDR2 SYDVKM. The CDR3 coding sequence is TGTGCCAGCACTACGGGGGGCAGTCAGTCCTACGAGCAGTACTTC. Protein sequence: CASTTGGSQSYEQYF.

Many counts were recorded for this clonotype. V usage is TRBV5-1 and J usage is TRBJ2-2, with D perhaps matching TRBD2 (5 bases). CDR1 is SGHRS and CDR2 is YFSETQ in the germline V gene. Trimming stripped 6 bases from V and 3 bases from J, with 15 bases between. The CDR3 totals 15 residues. The CDR3 DNA is TGCGCCAGCACAATGGAGGTAGTGGACACCGGGGAGCTGTTTTTT. It encodes CASTMEVVDTGELFF.

This clonotype appeared many times. This sequence joins TRBV28 and TRBJ2-7, with a weak D call TRBD1 (6 bases). V dropped 5 bases and J dropped 12 bases, with 17 bases sitting between them. Germline CDR1 reads MDHEN; CDR2 reads SYDVKM. The CDR3 is 12 residues long. The CDR3 spells CASSIGIGQRYF. DNA of the CDR3: TGTGCCAGCAGTATCGGTATAGGACAGCGGTACTTC.

This clonotype was seen at least ten times. The chain recombines TRBV29-1 with TRBJ2-1; a weak D match, TRBD2 (5 bases). CDR1 SQVTM and CDR2 ANQGSEA come from the germline V gene. Trimming removed 4 bases from V and 2 bases from J, with 12 bases in between. The CDR3 is 14 amino acids. CDR3 nucleotide sequence: TGCAGCGTTGCGGGGATCGCAACCTACAATGAGCAGTTCTTC. Protein: CSVAGIATYNEQFF.

This clonotype was recorded many times. This chain uses TRBV5-5 with TRBJ2-7; D perhaps matches TRBD1 (6 bases). The CDR3 contains 13 residues. Germline CDR1 is SGHKS and CDR2 is YYEKEE (reference sequence). Trimming cost V 4 bases and J 6 bases, with 14 bases left between them. For the CDR3, the DNA is TGTGCCAGCAGCCCAGGACAGCCCGTCGAGCAGTACTTC. The encoded protein is CASSPGQPVEQYF.

This chain joins TRBV28 and TRBJ2-7, with no clear D. Per germline, CDR1 MDHEN and CDR2 SYDVKM. CDR3 length equals 15 residues. Trimming removed 3 bases at V and 0 bases at J, with 12 bases between. The CDR3 spells CASSLSGKTSYEQYF. The DNA for the CDR3 is TGTGCCAGCAGTTTGTCCGGCAAGACCTCCTACGAGCAGTACTTC.

A note on this clonotype: Relative to the germline gene, one junction end is altered; a read error may explain this. V gene TRBV11-2 combines with J gene TRBJ2-2; D unresolved. Germline V gene sequence: CDR1 SGHAT, CDR2 FQNNGV. The CDR3 has 14 residues. The CDR3 loop reads CASSPVVNTRELFF. The CDR3, as DNA: TGTGCCAGCAGCCCCGTTGTGAACACCAGGGAGCTGTTTTTT.

This chain connects TRBV29-1 to TRBJ1-4, with D perhaps TRBD1 (6 bases). From germline, CDR1 is SQVTM and CDR2 ANQGSEA. The length of the CDR3 is 12 residues. Trimming stripped 3 bases from V and 6 bases from J, with 8 bases between. CDR3 sequence (DNA): TGCAGCGTTGAGGGGGGGCATGAAAAACTGTTTTTT. It codes for CSVEGGHEKLFF.

The chain joins TRBV7-8 to TRBJ2-3; 7 bases agree with TRBD2. Looked up from germline, CDR1 is SGHVS and CDR2 is FQNEAQ. The CDR3 is 16 residues long. After removal of 2 bases from V and 1 base from J, the junction contained 6 bases not matched to a gene. Written as DNA, the CDR3 is TGTGCCAGCAGCTTAAGTGATACTAGCGGCACAGATACGCAGTATTTT. Its translation is CASSLSDTSGTDTQYF.

This clonotype was seen repeatedly, ten times or more. V is TRBV20-1 and J is TRBJ2-5, with D maybe TRBD1 (5 bases). V lost 5 bases and J 5 bases, leaving 18 bases between the germline ends. This CDR3 is 14 amino acids long. Per the germline V gene, CDR1 is DFQATT and CDR2 is SNEGSKA (reference sequence). Here the CDR3 reads CSAPRAGYPETQYF. In nucleotides, the CDR3 is TGCAGTGCTCCCAGGGCAGGGTATCCGGAGACCCAGTACTTC.

This clonotype was recorded many times. The CDR3 nucleotides read TGTGCCAGCAGTCCCAAGAGGGTTGGCACAGATACGCAGTATTTT. Encoded protein: CASSPKRVGTDTQYF. The chain is built from TRBV12-3 or TRBV12-4 and TRBJ2-3; tentative D call: TRBD2 (5 bases). V was cut by 5 bases and J by 1 base, with 13 bases left in between. This CDR3 spans 15 amino acids.